Shown below are 32 T cell receptor beta chains from a single sample sequenced in a study of Ad26.COV2.S vaccination and SARS-CoV-2 variants. Treatment specified: 15 to 20 received Ad26.COV2.S at low or high dose, single or two shots; 5 received placebo; per-sample allocation not given. Following the first vaccine or placebo injection, samples were taken on day 63. Repertoires were generated with immunoSEQ multiplex PCR, while TCRdb's copy carries only in-frame clones and drops some. The sample records a few hundred thousand clones, roughly 85% being singletons. The sample was peripheral blood, taken in a trial of Ad26.COV2.S vaccine versus placebo. The receptor set was obtained from a person between 18 and 59 years old who received the Ad26.COV2.S COVID-19 vaccine or a placebo.

CDR3 DNA: TGTGCCAGCAGCTTAGGTCAAGTCTCTGGAAACACCATATATTTT. It encodes CASSLGQVSGNTIYF. This chain links TRBV7-9 with TRBJ1-3; D is uncertain. This CDR3 region has 15 residues. Germline V gene lookup returns CDR1 SEHNR and CDR2 FQNEAQ (reference sequence). With 1 base removed from V and 0 bases from J, the gap between germline ends came to 7 bases.

The chain uses TRBV7-9 and TRBJ1-3, with D possibly matching TRBD1 (6 bases). The CDR3 is 14 residues long. V was shortened by 5 bases and J by 10 bases, with 18 bases between the two germline ends. Germline V gene lookup returns CDR1 SEHNR and CDR2 FQNEAQ (reference sequence). The CDR3 loop reads CASSGGQPPGTIYF. Written as DNA, the CDR3 is TGTGCCAGCAGCGGGGGACAACCCCCGGGAACCATATATTTT. The full variable domain, with the rest looked up from reference TRBV7-9 and TRBJ1-3, is DTGVSQNPRHKITKRGQNVTFRCDPISEHNRLYWYRQTLGQGPEFLTYFQNEAQLEKSRLLSDRFSAERPKGSFSTLEIQRTEQGDSAMYLCASSGGQPPGTIYFGEGSWLTVV.

The CDR3 spells CASSLMQGRVNQPQHF. The CDR3 DNA is TGTGCCAGCAGCTTGATGCAAGGCAGGGTAAATCAGCCCCAGCATTTT. V is TRBV5-5 and J is TRBJ1-5; D possibly corresponds to TRBD1 (5 bases). Germline V gene data show CDR1 as SGHKS and CDR2 as YYEKEE (reference sequence). The CDR3 sequence is 16 residues long. V lost 1 base and J 4 bases, leaving 15 bases between the germline ends.

This chain links TRBV6-6 with TRBJ1-1; maybe TRBD1 (6 bases). V was shortened by 0 bases and J by 9 bases, with 14 bases between the two germline ends. The CDR3 is made up of 14 amino acids. Germline V gene sequence: CDR1 MNHNY, CDR2 SVGAGI (reference sequence). CDR3 sequence: CASSYSGEQGQAFF. The CDR3 DNA sequence: TGTGCCAGCAGTTACTCAGGTGAGCAGGGGCAAGCTTTCTTT.

The chain has TRBV19 and TRBJ1-1; D ambiguous. The CDR3 contains 15 residues. V was cut by 4 bases and J by 0 bases, with 12 bases left in between. Germline V gene data show CDR1 as LNHDA and CDR2 as SQIVND (reference sequence). As DNA, the CDR3 is TGTGCCAGTAGTAAAGCCAGGAGCATGAACACTGAAGCTTTCTTT. The encoded protein is CASSKARSMNTEAFF.

As DNA, the CDR3 is TGTGCCAGCAGCTATCAACAGGGGGCGAGTAATGGCTACACCTTC. Encoded protein: CASSYQQGASNGYTF. The chain combines TRBV7-2 with TRBJ1-2; 9 nucleotides agree with TRBD1. CDR3 length equals 15 residues. Germline CDR1 and CDR2: SGHTA and FQGNSA. J gave up 6 bases and V 4 bases, and 9 bases lay outside the gene matches. Full variable domain (outside the CDR3, taken from reference TRBV7-2 and TRBJ1-2): GAGVSQSPSNKVTEKGKDVELRCDPISGHTALYWYRQSLGQGLEFLIYFQGNSAPDKSGLPSDRFSAERTGGSVSTLTIQRTQQEDSAVYLCASSYQQGASNGYTFGSGTRLTVV.

The V and J genes are TRBV28 and TRBJ1-5; no clear D gene. Germline CDR1 and CDR2: MDHEN and SYDVKM. Trimming shortened V by 4 bases and J by 7 bases, and 8 bases separated the two germline ends. The CDR3 has 12 amino acids. In DNA form, the CDR3 reads TGTGCCAGCAGTTGGAGTGGACAGCCCCAGCATTTT. This sequence encodes CASSWSGQPQHF.

The CDR3 loop reads CASSPGNIYGYTF. DNA of the CDR3: TGTGCCAGCAGCCCCGGGAATATCTATGGCTACACCTTC. The rearrangement links TRBV7-9 to TRBJ1-2; no clear D gene. With 5 bases removed from V and 4 bases from J, the gap between germline ends came to 11 bases. CDR3 length: 13 residues. From germline, CDR1 is SEHNR and CDR2 FQNEAQ (reference sequence). Based on the CDR3 plus reference TRBV7-9 and TRBJ1-2, the full variable domain is DTGVSQNPRHKITKRGQNVTFRCDPISEHNRLYWYRQTLGQGPEFLTYFQNEAQLEKSRLLSDRFSAERPKGSFSTLEIQRTEQGDSAMYLCASSPGNIYGYTFGSGTRLTVV.

The chain is built from TRBV6-5 and TRBJ1-2; 8 bases line up with TRBD1. J gave up 4 bases and V 6 bases, and 7 bases lay outside the gene matches. The CDR3 is 14 residues long. Germline lookup yields CDR1 MNHEY and CDR2 SVGAGI. This CDR3 is CASRSNGQGYGYTF. The CDR3 DNA reads TGTGCCAGCAGGTCAAATGGACAGGGCTATGGCTACACCTTC.

The chain couples TRBV21-1 to TRBJ1-5; the table calls TRBD1, which could not be checked here. TRBV21-1 is marked as a pseudogene. The CDR3 runs to 15 residues. The CDR3 DNA reads as TGTGCCAGCAGCAAAAGATACAGGGGCGATCAGCCCCAGCATTTT. As protein: CASSKRYRGDQPQHF.

The V and J genes are TRBV25-1 and TRBJ2-3; the D is unclear. The CDR3 runs 15 residues. The ends were cut back, 2 bases at V and 5 bases at J, with 14 bases in the middle. Germline-derived CDR1 and CDR2 are MGHDK and SYGVNS. CDR3 sequence reads: CASSELGSLVDTQYF. Here the CDR3 DNA reads TGTGCCAGCAGTGAACTAGGCAGCTTGGTAGATACGCAGTATTTT.

CDR3 region: CASSPGAGAGDTQYF. As DNA, the CDR3 is TGTGCCAGCTCACCAGGAGCGGGAGCTGGAGATACGCAGTATTTT. This chain uses TRBV18 with TRBJ2-3; 8 bases map to TRBD2. Trimming cost V 2 bases and J 5 bases; bases outside gene matches: 6. Germline loops: CDR1 KGHSH, CDR2 LQKENI. The CDR3 has 15 amino acids.

V and J are TRBV18 and TRBJ1-5, with TRBD1 as a possible D gene (5 bases). The germline V gene has CDR1 KGHSH and CDR2 LQKENI. Between the trimmed V and J ends, which lost 4 bases and 3 bases, there was a span of 10 bases. The CDR3 totals 14 residues. In DNA form, the CDR3 reads TGTGCCAGCTCACAAGGACACACCAATCAGCCCCAGCATTTT. Translation gives CASSQGHTNQPQHF.

The rearrangement joins TRBV15 to TRBJ2-7; TRBD2 might be the D (6 bases). The CDR3 covers 13 residues. V dropped 5 bases and J dropped 2 bases, with 10 bases sitting between them. Germline V gene lookup returns CDR1 LNHNV and CDR2 YYDKDF (reference sequence). The CDR3 bases are TGTGCCACCAGCTTTGCGGGGACCTACGAGCAGTACTTC. Translating it yields CATSFAGTYEQYF.

The chain employs TRBV2 and TRBJ2-5; no reliable D call. CDR1 and CDR2 (germline): SNHLY, FYNNEI. The CDR3 consists of 12 residues. Trimming removed 6 bases from V and 5 bases from J, with 10 bases in between. CDR3 DNA: TGTGCCAGCAGAAACCCCGGGGAGACCCAGTACTTC. It yields the protein CASRNPGETQYF. Drawing the rest from reference TRBV2 and TRBJ2-5, the complete variable domain is EPEVTQTPSHQVTQMGQEVILRCVPISNHLYFYWYRQILGQKVEFLVSFYNNEISEKSEIFDDQFSVERPDGSNFTLKIRSTKLEDSAMYFCASRNPGETQYFGPGTRLLVL.

V usage is TRBV3-1 (or the pseudogene TRBV3-2) and J usage is TRBJ2-1; D uncertain. V was pared by 1 base and J by 0 bases, with 13 bases between. The CDR3 is 17 residues long. Germline CDR1 LGHDT, CDR2 YNNKEL (reference sequence). The CDR3 protein is CASSQAPAFSSYNEQFF. DNA of the CDR3: TGTGCCAGCAGCCAAGCTCCAGCGTTCAGCTCCTACAATGAGCAGTTCTTC.

V gene TRBV12-5 combines with J gene TRBJ2-3, with D unclear. CDR3 length equals 13 residues. Germline V gene data show CDR1 as LGHNT and CDR2 as FRNRAP. V lost 5 bases and J lost 0, with 6 bases in between. CDR3 amino acids: CASGLQSTDTQYF. CDR3 sequence (DNA): TGTGCTAGTGGTCTCCAGAGCACAGATACGCAGTATTTT.

As for this clone: One end of the junction is discordant with germline, which a read error may explain. The chain joins TRBV18 to TRBJ1-5, with TRBD1 identical over 7 bases. Germline V CDR1 and CDR2: KGHSH, LQKENI. The CDR3 has 18 residues. The DNA for the CDR3 is TGTGCCAGCTCACCCCCATGCAAGGTAGGGGGCATGAATCGGCCCCAGCATTTT. This encodes CASSPPCKVGGMNRPQHF.

J is TRBJ2-5 and V is TRBV5-5; TRBD1 might be the D (7 bases). CDR1 and CDR2 (germline): SGHKS, YYEKEE (reference sequence). V was trimmed by 4 bases and J by 5 bases, leaving 21 bases between them. The CDR3 sequence is 16 residues long. CDR3 coding DNA: TGTGCCAGCAGCCTTGCGGCGGGGACAGCTGGGGAGACCCAGTACTTC. Translating gives CASSLAAGTAGETQYF. Based on the CDR3 plus reference TRBV5-5 and TRBJ2-5, the full variable domain is DAGVTQSPTHLIKTRGQQVTLRCSPISGHKSVSWYQQVLGQGPQFIFQYYEKEERGRGNFPDRFSARQFPNYSSELNVNALLLGDSALYLCASSLAAGTAGETQYFGPGTRLLVL.

This clone was detected once. The gene calls are TRBV27 and TRBJ2-1; 8 positions match TRBD2. CDR1 and CDR2 (germline): MNHEY, SMNVEV (reference sequence). This CDR3 region has 14 residues. V was pared by 8 bases and J by 6 bases, with 9 bases of the junction left unmatched. DNA of the CDR3: TGTGCCAGCCGACAGCGGGAGCCTCCCAATGAGCAGTTCTTC. Encoded protein: CASRQREPPNEQFF.

This chain links TRBV11-3 with TRBJ2-7, with D perhaps matching TRBD1 or TRBD2 (5 bases each). Germline V lookup: CDR1 SGHNT, CDR2 YENEEA. Trimming left V 4 bases short and J 3 bases short, with 13 bases between. The CDR3 runs 14 residues. In nucleotides, the CDR3 is TGTGCCAGCAGCTCTGGGACGCGCATCTACGAGCAGTACTTC. This codes for CASSSGTRIYEQYF.

The gene calls are TRBV5-1 and TRBJ1-4; no clear D. Germline V gene lookup returns CDR1 SGHRS and CDR2 YFSETQ. V was clipped by 0 bases and J by 4 bases, with 4 bases between them. The CDR3 runs to 13 residues. The CDR3 DNA is TGCGCCAGCAGCTTGGACAGTAATGAAAAACTGTTTTTT. Translated: CASSLDSNEKLFF.

The chain links TRBV7-2 to TRBJ2-1; 9 bases line up with TRBD1. With V trimmed by 5 bases and J by 7 bases, 9 bases remained unmatched. The CDR3 loop spans 15 amino acids. The V gene's germline CDR1 is SGHTA and CDR2 FQGNSA. The CDR3: CASSPGTGNKNEQFF. DNA for the CDR3: TGTGCCAGCAGCCCCGGGACAGGGAATAAAAATGAGCAGTTCTTC. The whole variable domain, filled in from reference TRBV7-2 and TRBJ2-1, reads GAGVSQSPSNKVTEKGKDVELRCDPISGHTALYWYRQSLGQGLEFLIYFQGNSAPDKSGLPSDRFSAERTGGSVSTLTIQRTQQEDSAVYLCASSPGTGNKNEQFFGPGTRLTVL.

This clone has just one count. The V call is TRBV7-2, the J call TRBJ2-2; unclear D gene. The CDR3 spans 15 residues. The germline V gene has CDR1 SGHTA and CDR2 FQGNSA. Trimming shortened V by 4 bases and J by 4 bases, and 13 bases separated the two germline ends. The CDR3 protein is CASSYDNYPTGELFF. The CDR3 DNA follows: TGTGCCAGCAGCTACGACAACTATCCCACCGGGGAGCTGTTTTTT.

The chain links TRBV21-1 to TRBJ1-1; the D call in the table, TRBD1, was not verified against the DNA. TRBV21-1 is a pseudogene segment. This CDR3 has 19 amino acids. Here the CDR3 DNA reads TGTGCCAGCAGCCCTTCCGTTTCACAGGGAAGGGGTAGGGGCACTGAAGCTTTCTTT. Protein: CASSPSVSQGRGRGTEAFF.

The chain couples TRBV5-1 to TRBJ1-1; D might be TRBD1 (5 bases). CDR1 is SGHRS and CDR2 is YFSETQ in the germline V gene. The CDR3 is 13 residues long. Trimming took off 4 bases at V and 9 bases at J, with 16 bases between the two ends. CDR3 nucleotide sequence: TGCGCCAGCAGCCCCGCAGGGACGGTTAAAGCTTTCTTT. Translated, it gives CASSPAGTVKAFF.

This rearrangement joins TRBV5-1 to TRBJ1-2, with 10 bases aligning to TRBD1. The CDR3 is 15 residues long. The V gene end was trimmed by 0 bases and the J gene end by 8 bases; junction bases not matched to a gene: 7. Germline lookup yields CDR1 SGHRS and CDR2 YFSETQ. This CDR3 is CASSLGGQGIEGYTF. DNA of the CDR3: TGCGCCAGCAGCTTGGGGGGACAGGGGATTGAAGGCTACACCTTC.

V and J are TRBV2 and TRBJ2-2; D tentatively fits TRBD1 or TRBD2 (5 bases each). Between the trimmed V and J ends, which lost 6 bases and 5 bases, there was a span of 10 bases. Germline V gene data show CDR1 as SNHLY and CDR2 as FYNNEI. The CDR3 consists of 13 residues. CDR3 sequence: CASRGVETGELFF. In nucleotides, the CDR3 is TGTGCCAGCAGGGGGGTGGAGACCGGGGAGCTGTTTTTT.

The V gene is TRBV11-2, the J gene TRBJ1-5, with D uncertain. The germline V and J ends were trimmed by 1 base and 0 bases, with 10 bases remaining between them. Germline CDR1 and CDR2: SGHAT and FQNNGV. CDR3 length equals 16 residues. The CDR3 DNA sequence: TGTGCCAGCAGCTTAGTATTCGGTTTTAGCAATCAGCCCCAGCATTTT. This codes for CASSLVFGFSNQPQHF.

V gene TRBV9 combines with J gene TRBJ2-2; no reliable D call. The CDR3 is made up of 16 amino acids. Deletions cut 0 bases from V and 1 base from J, with 10 bases between. Germline V gene lookup returns CDR1 SGDLS and CDR2 YYNGEE. The CDR3 loop is CASSVALSRNTGELFF. The CDR3 region has the DNA TGTGCCAGCAGCGTAGCTCTGTCGCGGAACACCGGGGAGCTGTTTTTT.

The chain is built from TRBV6-5 and TRBJ2-2; the D gene is possibly TRBD2 (5 bases). The CDR3 is made up of 14 amino acids. V was clipped by 2 bases and J by 1 base, with 5 bases between them. Germline lookup yields CDR1 MNHEY and CDR2 SVGAGI. The chain's CDR3 is CASSYRGNTGELFF. In nucleotides, the CDR3 is TGTGCCAGCAGTTACCGGGGGAACACCGGGGAGCTGTTTTTT.

V is TRBV5-6 and J is TRBJ2-3, with a possible D match to TRBD2 (7 bases). Per germline, CDR1 SGHDT and CDR2 YYEEEE. The CDR3 has 15 residues. V lost 0 bases and J lost 2, with 10 bases in between. CDR3 loop: CASSLAAGATDTQYF. The CDR3 bases are TGTGCCAGCAGCTTGGCGGCGGGGGCCACAGATACGCAGTATTTT.